These T cell receptor beta chains were read from a single sample in a study of shared clonotypes between healthy human individuals. Repertoires were generated with immunoSEQ multiplex PCR, while TCRdb's copy carries only in-frame clones and drops some. The profile shows around 1,000,000 clones, 77% of them singletons. The sequencing sample was made of memory CD4+ T cells from PBMCs. These receptor sequences come from a man aged 18 to 30 in good health. Some clones in this sample may be carry-over from other donors' samples. Both conserved end residues are part of each CDR3. A D gene is named only where the DNA matches it firmly. The size of a clone is reported for some rows only, either as once, few or many, or as a class for expanded clones.

J gene: TRBJ2-3; V gene: TRBV5-1; clone size: few; D gene: .; CDR3 DNA: TGCGCCAGCAGCTTGTTCGGTAGCGGAGCTAGCACAGATACGCAGTATTTT; CDR3 protein: CASSLFGSGASTDTQYF
J gene: TRBJ2-7; V gene: TRBV5-4; clone size: .; D gene: .; CDR3 DNA: TGTGCCAGCAGCTCAGGGGCCGTCCTCGAGCAGTACTTC; CDR3 protein: CASSSGAVLEQYF
J gene: TRBJ2-2; V gene: TRBV28; clone size: .; D gene: .; CDR3 DNA: TGTGCCAGTTACAGGGCAAACACCGGGGAGCTGTTTTTT; CDR3 protein: CASYRANTGELFF
J gene: TRBJ2-7; V gene: TRBV4-1; clone size: .; D gene: .; CDR3 DNA: TGCGCCAGCAGCCAAAGGCCGGGACATCCTCCCAACGAGCAGTACTTC; CDR3 protein: CASSQRPGHPPNEQYF
J gene: TRBJ1-2; V gene: TRBV5-1; clone size: few; D gene: .; CDR3 DNA: TGCGCCAGCAGCTTGGACCGGGGTACCGGCTACACCTTC; CDR3 protein: CASSLDRGTGYTF
J gene: TRBJ2-7; V gene: TRBV6-6; clone size: .; D gene: TRBD2; CDR3 DNA: TGTGCCAGCCTCTACGGGGAGGGCTACGAGCAGTACTTC; CDR3 protein: CASLYGEGYEQYF
J gene: TRBJ1-2; V gene: TRBV30; clone size: .; D gene: .; CDR3 DNA: TGTGCCTGGAGTGTACGGGCCGGTGGCTACACCTTC; CDR3 protein: CAWSVRAGGYTF
J gene: TRBJ1-2; V gene: TRBV18; clone size: .; D gene: .; CDR3 DNA: TGTGCCAGCTCACCACGGGGCGCACAGGGTGATGGCTACACCTTC; CDR3 protein: CASSPRGAQGDGYTF
J gene: TRBJ1-4; V gene: TRBV28; clone size: .; D gene: TRBD1; CDR3 DNA: TGTGCCAGCAGAAGGGGGACAGGGAAGTCATCAAGTAATGAAAAACTGTTTTTT; CDR3 protein: CASRRGTGKSSSNEKLFF
J gene: TRBJ1-2; V gene: TRBV7-4; clone size: .; D gene: .; CDR3 DNA: TGCGCCAGCAGCCCCACCGGGACCTCTTCTAACTATGGCTACACCTTC; CDR3 protein: CASSPTGTSSNYGYTF
J gene: TRBJ1-2; V gene: TRBV29-1; clone size: few; D gene: .; CDR3 DNA: TGCAGCGTTGCTGGCCCCAGTGGCTACACCTTC; CDR3 protein: CSVAGPSGYTF
J gene: TRBJ2-1; V gene: TRBV11-3; clone size: .; D gene: TRBD2; CDR3 DNA: TGTGCCAGCAGCCGTGGGGGGGACCCGTACGTCGAGGAGCAGTTCTTC; CDR3 protein: CASSRGGDPYVEEQFF
J gene: TRBJ1-5; V gene: TRBV6-1; clone size: .; D gene: TRBD1; CDR3 DNA: TGTGCCGGGTCAGGGGGTAGTTTGGGCAATCAGCCCCAGCATTTT; CDR3 protein: CAGSGGSLGNQPQHF
J gene: TRBJ2-5; V gene: TRBV25-1; clone size: once; D gene: TRBD2; CDR3 DNA: TGTGCCAGCAGTGAGGGAGGGCGAGAGACCCAGTACTTC; CDR3 protein: CASSEGGRETQYF
J gene: TRBJ2-7; V gene: TRBV7-2; clone size: few; D gene: .; CDR3 DNA: TGTGCCAGCAGACACGGGGTGGGTATCGGCGAGCAGTACTTC; CDR3 protein: CASRHGVGIGEQYF
J gene: TRBJ2-5; V gene: TRBV18; clone size: .; D gene: TRBD1; CDR3 DNA: TGTGCCAGCTCACCTATACGCCGGGACAGGGGACGAGAGACCCAGTACTTC; CDR3 protein: CASSPIRRDRGRETQYF
J gene: TRBJ2-7; V gene: TRBV20-1; clone size: .; D gene: TRBD2; CDR3 DNA: TGCAGCGGCGGGGGGGCCTACGAGCAGTACTTC; CDR3 protein: CSGGGAYEQYF
J gene: TRBJ1-2; V gene: TRBV5-4; clone size: .; D gene: .; CDR3 DNA: TGTGCCAGCAGCTTGGCCGGGTGGAGGGTGATTGGCTACACCTTC; CDR3 protein: CASSLAGWRVIGYTF
J gene: TRBJ2-3; V gene: TRBV7-2; clone size: .; D gene: TRBD2; CDR3 DNA: TGTGCCAGCAGCTTGGGCGGGAGAAGGGTGTATGGCACAGATACGCAGTATTTT; CDR3 protein: CASSLGGRRVYGTDTQYF
J gene: TRBJ1-2; V gene: TRBV19; clone size: .; D gene: .; CDR3 DNA: TGTGCCAGTATCCCCGACGGGGCCAACTATGGCTACACCTTC; CDR3 protein: CASIPDGANYGYTF
J gene: TRBJ1-1; V gene: TRBV10-3; clone size: .; D gene: TRBD1; CDR3 DNA: TGTGCCACCTTGGACAGGGGGAACACTGAAGCTTTCTTT; CDR3 protein: CATLDRGNTEAFF
J gene: TRBJ2-7; V gene: TRBV28; clone size: .; D gene: TRBD2; CDR3 DNA: TGTGCCAGCAGTTTAGGGGGACTAGTCTCCTACGAGCAGTACTTC; CDR3 protein: CASSLGGLVSYEQYF
J gene: TRBJ2-5; V gene: TRBV28; clone size: .; D gene: TRBD2; CDR3 DNA: TGTGCCAGCAGTCTTAGCGGGAGCGGTGAGACCCAGTACTTC; CDR3 protein: CASSLSGSGETQYF
J gene: TRBJ2-7; V gene: TRBV5-1; clone size: .; D gene: TRBD1; CDR3 DNA: TGCGCCAGCAGCTTAAATATCGGACAGGGGTCCTACGAGCAGTACTTC; CDR3 protein: CASSLNIGQGSYEQYF
J gene: TRBJ2-2; V gene: TRBV7-8; clone size: .; D gene: TRBD1; CDR3 DNA: TGTGCCAGCAGCCAGGGACAGCCCACCGGGGAGCTGTTTTTT; CDR3 protein: CASSQGQPTGELFF
J gene: TRBJ2-3; V gene: TRBV29-1; clone size: few; D gene: TRBD2; CDR3 DNA: TGCAGCGTTGAATTCAGCGGGAGGGCCGGTAAATACACAGATACGCAGTATTTT; CDR3 protein: CSVEFSGRAGKYTDTQYF
J gene: TRBJ2-3; V gene: TRBV7-8; clone size: .; D gene: TRBD1; CDR3 DNA: TGTGCCAGCATCGCGACAGGGGGTAACACAGATACGCAGTATTTT; CDR3 protein: CASIATGGNTDTQYF
J gene: TRBJ2-4; V gene: TRBV25-1; clone size: .; D gene: .; CDR3 DNA: TGTGCCATCGTCCCCGGGACCCCTCAGTACTTC; CDR3 protein: CAIVPGTPQYF
J gene: TRBJ1-3; V gene: TRBV6-5; clone size: once; D gene: .; CDR3 DNA: TGTGCCAGCAGCCGTTGGGCGGACTCTGGAAACACCATATATTTT; CDR3 protein: CASSRWADSGNTIYF
J gene: TRBJ2-3; V gene: TRBV7-3; clone size: once; D gene: .; CDR3 DNA: TGTGCCAGCAGCCTACTAACTGCGACCCCCCCAGATACGCAGTATTTT; CDR3 protein: CASSLLTATPPDTQYF
J gene: TRBJ1-2; V gene: TRBV6-5; clone size: .; D gene: TRBD1; CDR3 DNA: TGTGCCAGCAGTTACGGGACAGGGAGTCCGAGTGGCTACACCTTC; CDR3 protein: CASSYGTGSPSGYTF
J gene: TRBJ1-3; V gene: TRBV28; clone size: .; D gene: .; CDR3 DNA: TGTGCCAGCAGCTCTGGAAACACCATATATTTT; CDR3 protein: CASSSGNTIYF
J gene: TRBJ1-1; V gene: TRBV6-1; clone size: .; D gene: .; CDR3 DNA: TGTGCCAGCAGTGGAGGACTTCACACTGAAGCTTTCTTT; CDR3 protein: CASSGGLHTEAFF
J gene: TRBJ2-1; V gene: TRBV7-9; clone size: .; D gene: TRBD2; CDR3 DNA: TGTGCCAGCAGCACCCCCCCGGGGCTAGCGGTCAGCTCCTACAATGAGCAGTTCTTC; CDR3 protein: CASSTPPGLAVSSYNEQFF
J gene: TRBJ1-3; V gene: TRBV6-1; clone size: .; D gene: .; CDR3 DNA: TGTGCCAGCAGTAGGGGCTCTGGAAACACCATATATTTT; CDR3 protein: CASSRGSGNTIYF
J gene: TRBJ2-7; V gene: TRBV6-5; clone size: .; D gene: .; CDR3 DNA: TGTGCCAGCAGTTACTTAGGAAGTGAGCAGTACTTC; CDR3 protein: CASSYLGSEQYF
J gene: TRBJ2-7; V gene: TRBV29-1; clone size: once; D gene: .; CDR3 DNA: TGCAGCGTTGATATGCAGGGCTCCTACGAGCAGTACTTC; CDR3 protein: CSVDMQGSYEQYF
J gene: TRBJ1-1; V gene: TRBV18; clone size: once; D gene: .; CDR3 DNA: TGTGCCAGCTCGCCGGGGGGGGTAACGAACACTGAAGCTTTCTTT; CDR3 protein: CASSPGGVTNTEAFF
J gene: TRBJ2-5; V gene: TRBV7-9; clone size: .; D gene: .; CDR3 DNA: TGTGCCAGCAGCTTAGGGGCTGAGGGGACCCAGTACTTC; CDR3 protein: CASSLGAEGTQYF
J gene: TRBJ2-2; V gene: TRBV19; clone size: .; D gene: .; CDR3 DNA: TGTGCCAGTAGTATCGCCCCGTCCGGGGAGCTGTTTTTT; CDR3 protein: CASSIAPSGELFF